Below are 16 T cell receptor beta chains sequenced from a single sample in a study of tumor-infiltrating lymphocytes in localized non-small cell lung cancer. Libraries were prepared by immunoSEQ multiplex PCR; TCRdb keeps only in-frame clonotypes and omits some of them. Altogether around 3,800 clones are present, 75% to 85% being singletons, with the ten largest covering 7.5% to 9.5%. Sequencing used uninvolved lung tissue not adjacent to the tumor. Receptor source: a human donor with non-small cell lung cancer.

The CDR3 coding sequence is TGTGCCAGCTCAAACGGACAGGGTAATCAGCCCCAGCATTTT. This gives the protein CASSNGQGNQPQHF. The chain carries TRBV18 and TRBJ1-5; TRBD1 aligns across 8 bases. Germline loops: CDR1 KGHSH, CDR2 LQKENI. V dropped 5 bases and J dropped 4; count of bases not matched to a gene: 4. This CDR3 spans 14 amino acids.

The chain joins TRBV10-2 to TRBJ1-1, with TRBD1 as a possible D gene (5 bases). CDR3 length: 15 amino acids. Germline V gene data show CDR1 as WSHSY and CDR2 as SAAADI. V was cut by 7 bases and J by 0 bases, with 15 bases left in between. This CDR3 is CASIAGRFMNTEAFF. The CDR3, as DNA: TGCGCCAGCATTGCGGGGCGGTTCATGAACACTGAAGCTTTCTTT.

The gene calls are TRBV19 and TRBJ1-4; possibly TRBD1 for D (5 bases). The CDR3 covers 17 residues. Germline values: CDR1 LNHDA, CDR2 SQIVND (reference sequence). Trimming removed 1 base at V and 0 bases at J, with 12 bases between. CDR3 nucleotides: TGTGCCAGTAGTATAGCCTTCCGGGGGACAACTAATGAAAAACTGTTTTTT. It yields the protein CASSIAFRGTTNEKLFF. Full variable domain (remainder filled in from reference TRBV19 and TRBJ1-4): DGGITQSPKYLFRKEGQNVTLSCEQNLNHDAMYWYRQDPGQGLRLIYYSQIVNDFQKGDIAEGYSVSREKKESFPLTVTSAQKNPTAFYLCASSIAFRGTTNEKLFFGSGTQLSVL.

This clone has only a few counts. The chain employs TRBV7-9 and TRBJ1-3, with D tentatively TRBD1 (6 bases). The CDR3 runs 16 residues. Germline values: CDR1 SEHNR, CDR2 FQNEAQ (reference sequence). The V and J ends lost 3 bases and 0 bases respectively, with 12 bases between them. For the CDR3, the DNA is TGTGCCAGCAGCTTGGACAGAGGCAACTCTGGAAACACCATATATTTT. Its protein product is CASSLDRGNSGNTIYF.

The chain is built from TRBV6-5 and TRBJ1-4; the D is unclear. Germline CDR1 and CDR2: MNHEY and SVGAGI. V lost 3 bases to trimming and J lost 5 bases, with 10 bases between them. The CDR3 sequence is 14 residues long. The CDR3: CASSYGSLNEKLFF. The CDR3 bases are TGTGCCAGCAGTTATGGCAGCCTGAATGAAAAACTGTTTTTT.

The CDR3 DNA is TGTGCCAGCAGCTTGGCTAGCGGGAGGGGAGAGACCCAGTACTTC. Its translation is CASSLASGRGETQYF. The rearrangement uses TRBV5-4 and TRBJ2-5, with TRBD2 matching 12 bases. This CDR3 has 15 residues. J gave up 4 bases and V 0 bases, and 1 base lay outside the gene matches. Germline CDR1 SGHNT, CDR2 YYREEE (reference sequence).

This chain uses TRBV7-2 with TRBJ2-1; 9 bases map to TRBD2. The V segment lost 0 bases and the J segment 8 bases; nucleotides outside the gene matches: 2. CDR1 is SGHTA, CDR2 FQGNSA, per germline. The CDR3 is 14 amino acids. CDR3 region: CASSLASGRDEQFF. The DNA of the CDR3 is TGTGCCAGCAGCTTAGCTAGCGGGAGAGATGAGCAGTTCTTC.

By share of the sample, this clone is large. The V gene is TRBV7-2, the J gene TRBJ2-1, with a possible D match to TRBD2 (5 bases). V lost 1 base, J lost 5 bases, and 9 bases lay in between. The germline CDR1 and CDR2 sequences are SGHTA and FQGNSA. The CDR3 is made up of 14 amino acids. The CDR3 reads CASSLDFGNNEQFF. DNA of the CDR3: TGTGCCAGCAGCTTAGATTTCGGGAACAATGAGCAGTTCTTC.

The chain carries TRBV13 and TRBJ2-4; no definite D call. The V end lost 4 bases, the J end lost 1 base, and 11 bases lay between the germline ends. Germline V CDR1 and CDR2: PRHDT, FYEKMQ (reference sequence). CDR3 length: 15 amino acids. CDR3 in amino acids: CASSSRLFAKNIQYF. CDR3 DNA: TGTGCCAGCAGCTCGAGACTGTTTGCCAAAAACATTCAGTACTTC. The entire variable domain, with the rest obtained from reference TRBV13 and TRBJ2-4, is as follows: AAGVIQSPRHLIKEKRETATLKCYPIPRHDTVYWYQQGPGQDPQFLISFYEKMQSDKGSIPDRFSAQQFSDYHSELNMSSLELGDSALYFCASSSRLFAKNIQYFGAGTRLSVL.

The chain carries TRBV5-5 and TRBJ2-5, with 8 bases that match TRBD1. This CDR3 spans 17 amino acids. The germline V gene has CDR1 SGHKS and CDR2 YYEKEE (reference sequence). After removal of 2 bases from V and 2 bases from J, the junction contained 11 bases not matched to a gene. The CDR3 DNA sequence: TGTGCCAGCAGCTTTCGGCCACAGGGGGTTGGGCAAGAGACCCAGTACTTC. As protein: CASSFRPQGVGQETQYF.

V usage is TRBV2 and J usage is TRBJ2-7; 9 positions match TRBD1. CDR1 is SNHLY and CDR2 is FYNNEI in the germline V gene. J gave up 4 bases and V 5 bases, and 9 bases lay outside the gene matches. The CDR3 is 15 residues long. The CDR3 is CASSSGDRARYEQYF. The CDR3 DNA follows: TGTGCCAGCAGTTCGGGGGACAGGGCAAGATACGAGCAGTACTTC. The entire variable domain, with the rest obtained from reference TRBV2 and TRBJ2-7, is as follows: EPEVTQTPSHQVTQMGQEVILRCVPISNHLYFYWYRQILGQKVEFLVSFYNNEISEKSEIFDDQFSVERPDGSNFTLKIRSTKLEDSAMYFCASSSGDRARYEQYFGPGTRLTVT.

The V gene is TRBV4-1, the J gene TRBJ1-1, with TRBD1 identical over 7 bases. Trimming at V came to 1 base and at J to 5 bases, leaving 4 bases not matched to a gene. The CDR3 covers 14 residues. Per germline, CDR1 MGHRA and CDR2 YSYEKL. The CDR3 loop reads CASSQVNRGTEAFF. In DNA, the CDR3 is TGCGCCAGCAGCCAAGTGAACAGGGGAACTGAAGCTTTCTTT.

This clone was counted once. The chain employs TRBV9 and TRBJ2-3, with D possibly TRBD2 on 6 matching bases. Germline V gene lookup returns CDR1 SGDLS and CDR2 YYNGEE. CDR3 length: 14 residues. The V end lost 3 bases, the J end lost 0 bases, and 8 bases lay between the germline ends. The CDR3 region is CASSERVSTDTQYF. The CDR3 DNA sequence: TGTGCCAGCAGCGAGCGGGTTAGCACAGATACGCAGTATTTT.

V and J are TRBV14 and TRBJ2-1; 8 bases are a match to TRBD2. V gave up 5 bases and J gave up 10 bases; unmatched junction bases: 13. The CDR3 is 15 amino acids. Germline loops: CDR1 SGHDN, CDR2 FVKESK. In nucleotides, the CDR3 is TGTGCCAGCAGCGCCGGGACTAGTGGGGTTAGGGAGCAGTTCTTC. It codes for CASSAGTSGVREQFF.

This clone was found a few times. The rearrangement uses TRBV30 and TRBJ1-3; D remains unclear. The CDR3 runs to 15 residues. The V end was cut by 0 bases, the J end by 0 bases, with 9 bases between. Germline CDR1 is GTSNPN and CDR2 is SVGIG (reference sequence). CDR3 sequence (DNA): TGTGCCTGGAGTGTAAAGTTCAGCTCTGGAAACACCATATATTTT. Translated, it gives CAWSVKFSSGNTIYF.

This clone was detected only once. The rearrangement uses TRBV5-1 and TRBJ1-2; D might be TRBD1 (6 bases). V was pared by 4 bases and J by 3 bases, with 13 bases between. Per the germline V gene, CDR1 is SGHRS and CDR2 is YFSETQ. The CDR3 spans 14 residues. The CDR3 is CASSMPGQDYGYTF. Written as DNA, the CDR3 is TGCGCCAGCAGCATGCCGGGACAAGACTATGGCTACACCTTC.